In this sample, the clone carrying this T cell receptor beta chain turned up many times. The CDR3 has 15 residues. V lost 4 bases to trimming and J lost 4 bases, with 16 bases between them. CDR1 MDHEN and CDR2 SYDVKM come from the germline V gene. The data were obtained in a study of early T cells in non-severe SARS-CoV-2 infection. TCRdb reprocessed the 5' RACE reads with MiXCR, giving one entry per CDR3 protein. The sample shows over 75,000 distinct CDR3 sequences, about 13% of them seen only once. This receptor was obtained from an adult who was a healthcare worker with PCR-confirmed SARS-CoV-2 infection or an uninfected control (not recorded which). This chain connects TRBV28 to TRBJ2-5, with D possibly matching TRBD2 (7 bases). The sequenced material came from whole blood. DNA of the CDR3: TGTGCCAGCAGTTCGCCGGGGGGCGGGGCAGAGACCCAGTACTTC. Its translation is CASSSPGGGAETQYF.